The 16 T cell receptor beta chains reported below all come from one sample, sequenced in a study of blood T cell repertoires in COVID-19. The data were produced by immunoSEQ multiplex PCR, yet TCRdb's version contains in-frame clones alone and is incomplete. This sample has some 150,000 clones; approximately 89% occur once, and the top ten carry around 1.6%. The source material was peripheral blood. Receptor source: a human donor in a cohort sampled during active COVID-19.

The chain recombines TRBV6-2 or TRBV6-3 with TRBJ1-2, with D possibly matching TRBD1 (6 bases). The ends were cut back, 2 bases at V and 2 bases at J, with 9 bases in the middle. The CDR3 contains 14 residues. The germline V gene encodes CDR1 MNHEY and CDR2 SVGEGT. The CDR3 region is CASSYGTGNYGYTF. The CDR3 DNA is TGTGCCAGCAGTTACGGTACAGGGAACTATGGCTACACCTTC.

The chain employs TRBV30 and TRBJ1-3; D unresolved. The V end was cut by 0 bases, the J end by 4 bases, with 19 bases between. CDR3 length: 17 amino acids. Germline-derived CDR1 and CDR2 are GTSNPN and SVGIG (reference sequence). Here the CDR3 reads CAWSVIGWESSGNTIYF. The CDR3 DNA sequence: TGTGCCTGGAGTGTAATCGGCTGGGAGAGCTCCGGAAACACCATATATTTT.

This clone was found a few times. The germline gene is not matched at one end of the junction; a read error may be the cause. This CDR3 is CASSAKHRVNTGELFF. In DNA form, the CDR3 reads TGTGCTAGCAGCGCTAAACATCGGGTGAACACCGGGGAGCTGTTTTTT. The V call is TRBV7-7, the J call TRBJ2-2; D remains ambiguous. CDR3 length: 16 amino acids. Germline CDR1 is SSHAT and CDR2 is FNYEAQ (reference sequence).

The chain combines TRBV19 with TRBJ2-3, with D possibly being TRBD2 (6 bases). Germline assignment: CDR1 LNHDA and CDR2 SQIVND (reference sequence). The CDR3 loop spans 15 amino acids. Trimming removed 3 bases at V and 1 base at J, with 11 bases between. The DNA for the CDR3 is TGTGCCAGTAGTATTACAGGCGGGGGCACAGATACGCAGTATTTT. It yields the protein CASSITGGGTDTQYF.

V usage is TRBV12-3 or TRBV12-4 and J usage is TRBJ1-2; a possible D gene is TRBD1 (5 bases). V lost 2 bases, J lost 5 bases, and 9 bases lay in between. CDR3 size: 13 residues. The CDR3 DNA reads TGTGCCAGCAGTTTATATCCAGGGTATGGCTACACCTTC. This encodes CASSLYPGYGYTF.

The rearrangement joins TRBV6-5 to TRBJ1-2, with D perhaps matching TRBD1 (5 bases). The CDR3 is 13 residues long. Trimming cost V 10 bases and J 2 bases, with 14 bases left between them. The V gene's germline CDR1 is MNHEY and CDR2 SVGAGI. The CDR3 DNA reads TGTGCCACCACCCCGGAGGGGAACTATGGCTACACCTTC. This codes for CATTPEGNYGYTF.

J is TRBJ2-1 and V is TRBV11-1; D is unclear. Trimming left V 1 base short and J 1 base short, with 8 bases between. The CDR3 sequence is 15 residues long. Germline CDR1 is SGHAT and CDR2 is FQDESV (reference sequence). The CDR3 protein is CASSLEPNSYNEQFF. The CDR3 nucleotides read TGTGCCAGCAGCTTAGAGCCTAATTCCTACAATGAGCAGTTCTTC.

This clone has a single count. J is TRBJ2-2 and V is TRBV29-1; 7 bases are shared with TRBD2. The CDR3 sequence is 14 residues long. CDR1 SQVTM and CDR2 ANQGSEA come from the germline V gene. V was pared by 0 bases and J by 6 bases, with 4 bases of the junction left unmatched. CDR3 residues: CSVEDEAGAGELFF. CDR3 sequence (DNA): TGCAGCGTTGAAGATGAGGCGGGGGCCGGGGAGCTGTTTTTT.

The chain is built from TRBV5-1 and TRBJ2-7; TRBD1 might be the D (6 bases). The CDR3 totals 14 residues. V shed 4 bases and J shed 0 bases, with 11 bases lying between them. Per the germline V gene, CDR1 is SGHRS and CDR2 is YFSETQ. CDR3 in DNA: TGCGCCAGCAGCCGGGACACCCGCTCCTACGAGCAGTACTTC. The encoded protein is CASSRDTRSYEQYF.

The chain joins TRBV11-2 to TRBJ1-2, with TRBD1 identical over 10 bases. V lost 1 base, J lost 8 bases, and 4 bases stayed unmatched. This CDR3 region has 14 residues. The V gene's germline CDR1 is SGHAT and CDR2 FQNNGV. This chain's CDR3 is CASSLGGTGAGYTF. The CDR3 nucleotides read TGTGCCAGCAGCTTAGGGGGGACAGGGGCCGGCTACACCTTC.

J is TRBJ2-3 and V is TRBV7-9; no reliable D call. Trimming cost V 5 bases and J 0 bases, with 6 bases left between them. There are 13 residues in the CDR3. The germline gives CDR1 SEHNR, CDR2 FQNEAQ (reference sequence). The DNA of the CDR3 is TGTGCCAGCAGCCTATCAAGCACAGATACGCAGTATTTT. The encoded protein is CASSLSSTDTQYF.

The chain has TRBV5-4 and TRBJ2-7; D is ambiguous. CDR3 size: 16 residues. Germline CDR1 reads SGHNT; CDR2 reads YYREEE (reference sequence). The V end was cut by 1 base, the J end by 0 bases, with 14 bases between. Here the CDR3 reads CASSLPGRHLSYEQYF. The CDR3 bases are TGTGCCAGCAGCTTGCCTGGAAGACACCTCTCCTACGAGCAGTACTTC.

CDR3 protein: CASSPRSLYNEQFF. The CDR3 DNA reads TGTGCCAGCTCACCCCGCAGTCTTTACAATGAGCAGTTCTTC. This chain uses TRBV18 with TRBJ2-1, with D unclear. The germline CDR1 and CDR2 sequences are KGHSH and LQKENI. Trimming left V 3 bases short and J 4 bases short, with 10 bases between. This CDR3 is built from 14 residues.

In this sample, this clone turned up once. The CDR3 DNA follows: TGTGCCATCAGTGAGTCGATGCGGGGGAGCTCCTACAATGAGCAGTTCTTC. Protein: CAISESMRGSSYNEQFF. The chain uses TRBV10-3 and TRBJ2-1, with 7 bases lining up with TRBD2. The V and J ends lost 0 bases and 0 bases, in that order; junction bases with no gene match: 5. CDR1 and CDR2 from the germline V gene are ENHRY and SYGVKD. The CDR3 covers 17 residues.

This chain links TRBV7-9 with TRBJ2-7; 8 positions agree with TRBD2. V lost 1 base, J lost 0 bases, and 8 bases stayed unmatched. Germline-derived CDR1 and CDR2 are SEHNR and FQNEAQ (reference sequence). CDR3 length: 17 residues. CDR3 nucleotides: TGTGCCAGCAGCTTAGTAAATAGCGGGGTGATCTCCTACGAGCAGTACTTC. Residues: CASSLVNSGVISYEQYF. The full variable domain, rest sourced from reference TRBV7-9 and TRBJ2-7, is DTGVSQNPRHKITKRGQNVTFRCDPISEHNRLYWYRQTLGQGPEFLTYFQNEAQLEKSRLLSDRFSAERPKGSFSTLEIQRTEQGDSAMYLCASSLVNSGVISYEQYFGPGTRLTVT.

This chain uses TRBV3-1 (or the pseudogene TRBV3-2) with TRBJ1-1, with TRBD1 matching over 7 bases. The CDR3 is 15 residues long. V lost 1 base and J lost 5; bases outside the gene matches: 7. Germline loops: CDR1 LGHDT, CDR2 YNNKEL (reference sequence). This chain's CDR3 is CASSQGKGGRTEAFF. The CDR3 nucleotides are TGTGCCAGCAGCCAAGGAAAAGGGGGCAGGACTGAAGCTTTCTTT.